Below, 13 T cell receptor beta chains from the same sample are listed, as sequenced in a study of shared clonotypes between healthy human individuals. The protocol was immunoSEQ multiplex PCR, while the TCRdb copy is restricted to in-frame clones and leaves out a portion. The data show around 1.1 million clones, approximately 80% seen once. The sequenced sample was memory CD4+ T cells from PBMCs. The subset: CD45RA-negative fraction. These receptors were taken from a man aged 18 to 29 in good health. Some clones in this sample may be carry-over from other donors' samples.

The J gene is TRBJ2-7, the V gene TRBV2; no clear D gene. Germline-derived CDR1 and CDR2 are SNHLY and FYNNEI. The CDR3 has 15 amino acids. V was trimmed by 1 base and J by 0 bases, leaving 10 bases between them. CDR3: CASSEEARFSYEQYF. The CDR3 nucleotides are TGTGCCAGCAGTGAAGAGGCCAGGTTCTCCTACGAGCAGTACTTC.

In DNA form, the CDR3 reads TGTGCCAGCAGTGGACAGGGGGATCAGCCCCAGCATTTT. Translation: CASSGQGDQPQHF. The rearrangement links TRBV6-6 to TRBJ1-5; TRBD1 agrees at 10 bases. Germline values: CDR1 MNHNY, CDR2 SVGAGI (reference sequence). The J segment lost 5 bases and the V segment lost 5 bases, leaving 0 bases of the junction unmatched. The CDR3 is made up of 13 amino acids.

J is TRBJ2-7 and V is TRBV7-2; D is possibly TRBD1 (5 bases). Germline V gene sequence: CDR1 SGHTA, CDR2 FQGNSA. This CDR3 comprises 12 residues. Deletions cut 5 bases from V and 6 bases from J, with 11 bases between. The CDR3 DNA reads as TGTGCCAGCAGCCCAGGGTGGCTCGAGCAGTACTTC. It encodes CASSPGWLEQYF.

This clone was picked up one time. The rearrangement uses TRBV30 and TRBJ2-4; TRBD2 is a possible D gene (5 bases). The germline V and J ends were trimmed by 2 bases and 6 bases, with 11 bases remaining between them. CDR1 is GTSNPN and CDR2 is SVGIG in the germline V gene (reference sequence). This CDR3 spans 13 amino acids. The CDR3 sequence is CAWSPLALNIQYF. CDR3 nucleotides: TGTGCCTGGAGTCCCCTAGCTCTAAACATTCAGTACTTC.

Concerning this clone itself: This sequence is one base from a far larger clone and is likely a read error. The J gene is TRBJ2-3, the V gene TRBV29-1, with 7 bases fitting TRBD2. This CDR3 has 14 residues. CDR1 is SQVTM, CDR2 ANQGSEA, per germline. In nucleotides, the CDR3 is TGCAACGTTGTTAGACTAGCAGGCACAGATACGCAGTATTTT. It encodes CNVVRLAGTDTQYF.

The chain uses TRBV5-3 and TRBJ1-4; tentative D call: TRBD1 (5 bases). TRBV5-3 is annotated as an ORF whose role is uncertain. Trimming shortened V by 8 bases and J by 0 bases, and 14 bases separated the two germline ends. The CDR3 is 15 residues long. The CDR3 DNA sequence: TGTGCCAGCAGCCGGGAACAGGCAACTAATGAAAAACTGTTTTTT. This translates into CASSREQATNEKLFF.

Concerning this clone: A much more abundant neighbour one base away suggests this may be a read error. Likely a read error: the CDR3 ends without its conserved phenylalanine or tryptophan. CDR3 sequence: CASSLAAGQGIWKYTL. CDR3 nucleotides: TGTGCCAGCAGCTTAGCGGCGGGACAGGGAATTTGGAAGTACACCCTC. The chain couples TRBV7-2 to TRBJ1-2; 9 nucleotides align to TRBD1. From germline, CDR1 is SGHTA and CDR2 FQGNSA. CDR3 size: 16 residues. J was trimmed by 11 bases and V by 0 bases; bases with no gene match: 13.

This chain uses TRBV27 with TRBJ1-2; D is undetermined. The length of the CDR3 is 17 residues. Germline CDR1 MNHEY, CDR2 SMNVEV (reference sequence). Trimming took off 6 bases at V and 2 bases at J, with 22 bases between the two ends. This CDR3 is CASRPLIDSGINYGYTF. The CDR3 nucleotides read TGTGCCAGCAGACCGTTGATAGATTCGGGAATCAACTATGGCTACACCTTC.

The chain's CDR3 is CASSFWGQTYGYTF. CDR3 nucleotides: TGTGCCAGCAGTTTCTGGGGGCAGACTTATGGCTACACCTTC. The chain combines TRBV28 with TRBJ1-2; TRBD1 is a possible D gene (6 bases). Germline CDR1 MDHEN, CDR2 SYDVKM. Trimming pared 3 bases from V and 5 bases from J, leaving 13 bases between. The CDR3 has 14 amino acids.

V usage is TRBV10-3 and J usage is TRBJ1-2, with 7 bases identical to TRBD1. The length of the CDR3 is 15 residues. In germline, CDR1 is ENHRY, CDR2 SYGVKD. The junction had 7 bases not matched to a gene; V was cut back by 2 bases and J by 4 bases. CDR3 nucleotide sequence: TGTGCCATCAGTGAGAGGGGGCGGCTCAGCTATGGCTACACCTTC. Residues: CAISERGRLSYGYTF.

J is TRBJ2-2 and V is TRBV7-3, with D possibly called TRBD1 or TRBD2 (5 bases each). The germline V gene encodes CDR1 SGHTA and CDR2 FQGTGA. This CDR3 has 16 residues. V lost 1 base and J 4 bases, leaving 13 bases between the germline ends. The CDR3 nucleotides are TGTGCCAGCAGCTTAAGGGGGAGTGGTAGCACCGGGGAGCTGTTTTTT. Protein sequence: CASSLRGSGSTGELFF.

V usage is TRBV28 and J usage is TRBJ1-6; 7 nucleotides align to TRBD1. The CDR3 extends over 14 amino acids. V gave up 6 bases and J gave up 9 bases; unmatched junction bases: 8. CDR1 is MDHEN and CDR2 is SYDVKM in the germline V gene. CDR3 in amino acids: CASSLQGIGSPLHF. The CDR3 DNA follows: TGTGCCAGCAGCCTACAGGGGATAGGTTCACCCCTCCACTTT.

This clone has a single count. The V gene is TRBV5-5, the J gene TRBJ2-2, with D perhaps matching TRBD2 (5 bases). V was pared by 1 base and J by 1 base, with 8 bases between. There are 15 residues in the CDR3. Per germline, CDR1 SGHKS and CDR2 YYEKEE (reference sequence). The CDR3 DNA reads TGTGCCAGCAGCTTGCTAGCAGTGAACACCGGGGAGCTGTTTTTT. Residues: CASSLLAVNTGELFF.